This entry features one TCR beta chain sequence. Its antigen is not known. This entry belongs to a study of T cell responses to AZD1222 COVID-19 vaccine. J gave up 2 bases and V 4 bases, and 3 bases lay outside the gene matches. Per germline, CDR1 SQVTM and CDR2 ANQGSEA. The CDR3 sequence is 13 residues long. Broader study findings: Nearly half of spike-specific TCRs reportedly target unmutated variant regions.

Some clones are missing from TCRdb's copy, which holds only in-frame ones; the method was immunoSEQ multiplex PCR. The repertoire holds over 100,000 clones, with about nine tenths as singletons. The J gene is TRBJ2-3, the V gene TRBV29-1; 7 bases fit TRBD2. This TCR was sampled from an adult in good health. Sequenced here: peripheral blood, sampled on day 0 of AZD1222 vaccination. The CDR3 protein is CSVAAGVTDTQYF. The CDR3 nucleotides read TGCAGCGTTGCGGCGGGAGTCACAGATACGCAGTATTTT.